The present T cell receptor beta chain was sequenced within a study of OX40 agonist ivuxolimab in advanced cancers. About the research overall: A diagnosis of hepatocellular carcinoma, melanoma, renal cell or head and neck cancer was present in dose-escalation patients. Past anti-PD-1, anti-PD-L1 or anti-CTLA-4 therapy was accepted, and roughly 37% had received some.

Regarding the study as a whole: Patients with a partial response at 0.1-3.0 mg/kg had among the lowest clonal expansion. CD4+ and CD8+ T cells in blood underwent clonal expansion by week 6 at 0.1 to 3.0 mg/kg.

Remarks on this clone: The antigen is undetermined.

Libraries were prepared by immunoSEQ multiplex PCR; TCRdb keeps only in-frame clonotypes and omits some of them. The sample contains 75,000 to 95,000 clones, around 90% of which appear only once. This material consisted of CD4+ or CD8+ T cells sorted from blood, taken in a trial of the OX40 agonist ivuxolimab. The TCR was taken from an adult with an advanced solid tumor such as melanoma, head and neck, liver or kidney cancer.

CDR3 protein: CAIPVAPLTGSRNSEAFF. CDR3 DNA sequence: TGCGCTATACCAGTAGCACCCCTGACAGGGTCGCGTAACTCTGAAGCTTTCTTT. This chain links TRBV23-1 with TRBJ1-1; TRBD1 matches at 7 bases. TRBV23-1 is treated as an ORF (open reading frame) with a function not yet certain. The CDR3 loop spans 18 amino acids.